The 13 T cell receptor beta chains listed next were all sequenced from one sample in a study of beta chain features in type 1 diabetes. General observations from the study: The study found moderately but significantly shorter TCRB CDR3s in all four CD4+ subsets of Type 1 diabetes patients.

Sequenced material consisted of expressed TCRB transcripts (all of the isolated RNA was reverse transcribed). The protocol was immunoSEQ multiplex PCR, while the TCRdb copy is restricted to in-frame clones and leaves out a portion. The sample yields about 240,000 clones, approximately 14% seen once. Antigens for these TCRs are unknown. The sequencing input was naive CD4+ T cells from blood. The receptors come from a man aged 25 to 40 with type 1 diabetes.

The J gene is TRBJ1-4, the V gene TRBV5-4; D call uncertain. Germline values: CDR1 SGHNT, CDR2 YYREEE (reference sequence). The V end lost 0 bases, the J end lost 3 bases, and 9 bases lay between the germline ends. The CDR3 runs 15 residues. CDR3 region: CASSLAGASNEKLFF. The DNA of the CDR3 is TGTGCCAGCAGCTTGGCTGGAGCTTCTAATGAAAAACTGTTTTTT.

This clone occurred a few times. The genes are TRBV5-1 and TRBJ2-1; 9 bases map to TRBD2. The CDR3 covers 16 residues. Germline lookup yields CDR1 SGHRS and CDR2 YFSETQ. Trimming took 4 bases from V and 6 from J; bases not matched to a gene: 11. This chain's CDR3 is CASSAISGRRGNEQFF. In DNA, the CDR3 is TGCGCCAGCAGCGCCATTAGCGGGAGAAGGGGCAATGAGCAGTTCTTC.

There are a few counts of this clone. The V call is TRBV5-6, the J call TRBJ2-5; TRBD2 matches 12 bases. The CDR3 sequence is 15 residues long. Germline trimming cut 0 bases from V and 3 bases from J; bases unmatched to any gene: 0. Germline loops: CDR1 SGHDT, CDR2 YYEEEE. CDR3 in amino acids: CASSLGLAGEETQYF. DNA for the CDR3: TGTGCCAGCAGCTTGGGACTAGCGGGGGAAGAGACCCAGTACTTC.

This clone has just a few counts. The chain combines TRBV9 with TRBJ2-5; D possibly corresponds to TRBD1 (5 bases). This CDR3 contains 15 residues. Germline lookup yields CDR1 SGDLS and CDR2 YYNGEE. V shed 4 bases and J shed 0 bases, with 13 bases lying between them. The CDR3 is CASSRPGANQETQYF. DNA for the CDR3: TGTGCCAGCAGCCGCCCTGGGGCGAACCAAGAGACCCAGTACTTC.

This clone has just a few counts. The gene calls are TRBV9 and TRBJ2-5; TRBD1 is a possible D gene (5 bases). This CDR3 region has 14 residues. In germline, CDR1 is SGDLS, CDR2 YYNGEE. Trimming removed 3 bases at V and 5 bases at J, with 14 bases between. DNA for the CDR3: TGTGCCAGCAGCGGCCTAGGGGCTGGGGAGACCCAGTACTTC. Protein product: CASSGLGAGETQYF.

This clone was detected a few times. The rearrangement joins TRBV14 to TRBJ2-1; 9 positions agree with TRBD1. CDR1 and CDR2 from the germline V gene are SGHDN and FVKESK. Unmatched junction bases numbered 5, after V lost 1 base and J lost 4 bases. The CDR3 has 16 amino acids. Here the CDR3 reads CASSQAWDREYNEQFF. The CDR3 region has the DNA TGTGCCAGCAGCCAAGCTTGGGACAGGGAATACAATGAGCAGTTCTTC.

There are a few counts of this clone. The rearrangement joins TRBV5-4 to TRBJ1-2, with a possible D match to TRBD1 (5 bases). V lost 1 base and J 1 base, leaving 14 bases between the germline ends. The germline V gene encodes CDR1 SGHNT and CDR2 YYREEE (reference sequence). This CDR3 region has 16 residues. Written as DNA, the CDR3 is TGTGCCAGCAGCTTGAGCAGGGCTATGCATAACTATGGCTACACCTTC. Translation: CASSLSRAMHNYGYTF.

For the CDR3, the DNA is TGCGCCAGCAGCCAAGTGCAGGGGCCGAACACTGAAGCTTTCTTT. This encodes CASSQVQGPNTEAFF. This chain links TRBV4-1 with TRBJ1-1, with D perhaps TRBD1 (6 bases). With 1 base removed from V and 1 base from J, the gap between germline ends came to 10 bases. CDR1 is MGHRA and CDR2 is YSYEKL in the germline V gene. The CDR3 contains 15 residues.

This clone was recorded a few times. V usage is TRBV13 and J usage is TRBJ1-2; 8 bases fit TRBD1. The V gene's germline CDR1 is PRHDT and CDR2 FYEKMQ (reference sequence). Unmatched junction bases numbered 9, after V lost 5 bases and J lost 4 bases. This CDR3 comprises 15 residues. The CDR3: CASSLGQVVVYGYTF. The CDR3 DNA follows: TGTGCCAGCAGCCTGGGACAGGTGGTGGTCTATGGCTACACCTTC.

The chain employs TRBV4-1 and TRBJ2-1, with D tentatively TRBD1 (6 bases). CDR1 and CDR2 from the germline V gene are MGHRA and YSYEKL. Between the trimmed V and J ends, which lost 1 base and 7 bases, there was a span of 14 bases. The CDR3 totals 15 residues. The CDR3 reads CASSQGGQVWNEQFF. The CDR3 nucleotides read TGCGCCAGCAGCCAAGGGGGGCAGGTATGGAATGAGCAGTTCTTC.

This clone was counted between two and nine times. V is TRBV6-1 and J is TRBJ2-5, with D possibly being TRBD1 (5 bases). Trimming pared 7 bases from V and 2 bases from J, leaving 8 bases between. Germline CDR1 MNHNS, CDR2 SASEGT. This CDR3 region has 12 residues. CDR3 sequence: CASISGQETQYF. The CDR3 bases are TGTGCCAGCATTTCAGGGCAAGAGACCCAGTACTTC.

This clone was detected a few times. The gene calls are TRBV15 and TRBJ2-7; 9 bases agree with TRBD2. CDR3 length equals 14 residues. The germline V gene has CDR1 LNHNV and CDR2 YYDKDF (reference sequence). The trim removed 0 bases at V and 4 bases at J, leaving 1 base unmatched. In nucleotides, the CDR3 is TGTGCCACCAGCAGAGAGCGGGGGGGATACGAGCAGTACTTC. It yields the protein CATSRERGGYEQYF.

This clone was counted between two and nine times. CDR3 protein: CAWKKAGTEAFF. CDR3 DNA: TGTGCCTGGAAGAAGGCAGGAACTGAAGCTTTCTTT. This chain joins TRBV30 and TRBJ1-1; D not resolved. The V end lost 4 bases, the J end lost 5 bases, and 11 bases lay between the germline ends. The CDR3 is 12 amino acids. CDR1 GTSNPN and CDR2 SVGIG come from the germline V gene (reference sequence).